This TCR beta chain was recovered during a study of cytomegalovirus exposure and HLA in healthy donors (dated by TCRdb to about 2017). About the investigation overall: An earlier analysis of several hundred of the donors reported approximately 300 Gb of sequence data and approximately 120 million unique TCR beta sequences obtained from around 190 million T cells. An early release covering approximately 600 HLA-typed donors comprised approximately 290 gigabases of sequencing data and approximately 85 million unique TCR sequences. Of the roughly 400 genotyped donors, 65% to 90% were placed in the genetic ancestry cluster associated with self-reported Caucasian donors. The study aimed to test whether cataloging public T cell receptors could reveal signatures of past pathogen exposure. The study used immunosequencing to profile the T cell repertoires of several hundred subjects and linked those repertoires to cytomegalovirus serostatus. Along with the roughly 670-subject first cohort, a separate validation cohort of over 90 different subjects was used. To predict cytomegalovirus infection status, the study brought together high-throughput TCR immunosequencing, statistical association of individual TCRs with disease status, and machine learning. A later analysis re-analyzed previously published TCR beta repertoires from 666 donors and added high-resolution HLA genotyping to study TCR occurrence patterns. Rather than using new phenotypic data, the later analysis identified candidate immune exposures from TCR beta sequences and from how often those sequences occurred across donors. An earlier analysis of roughly 580 of the donors used high-throughput TCR beta sequencing to judge whether each TCR beta V gene segment behaved as functional or pseudogenic. Alongside the repertoire data, information on donor age, sex, ethnicity and CMV serostatus was compiled. Genome-wide SNP genotypes for about 55% of the roughly 670 donors were used in a later genetic analysis, which treated that subset as a discovery cohort. All discovery cohort repertoires had been generated using a single sequencing platform. Both class I and class II loci were covered by HLA typing, at four-digit resolution. The number of donors typed differed by locus, with 629-630 for A, B, C, DRB1 and DQB1, 522 for DQA1, approximately 580 for DPA1, and approximately 470 for DPB1. About 5 DR-DQ haplotypes were handled as single units for association and clustering, since linkage in the cohort was strong. Among about 370 genotyped donors of the cohort, an average of approximately 220,000 unique TCR beta nucleotide sequences was sequenced per donor, of which 15% to 20% were non-productive.

The cohort comprised 666 healthy bone marrow donors. At the time of sampling, all cohort members were nominally healthy, though unrecorded immune exposures were likely present. The donor was CMV seronegative and belonged to the group of 352 seronegative cohort members. Every donor gave a peripheral blood sample, and the peripheral blood mononuclear cells from that sample were used for TCR beta sequencing. Genomic DNA extraction from the blood cell samples was performed with the Qiagen DNeasy Blood Extraction Kit. The library was prepared using the immunoSEQ multiplex PCR assay. For the multiplex PCR, a mixture combining 60 forward primers for TCR Vbeta segments and 13 reverse primers for TCR Jbeta segments was used. The CDR3 region of rearranged TCR beta genes was amplified from genomic DNA by a multiplex PCR assay. On the Illumina HiSeq System, the amplified TCR beta libraries were sequenced as 87-base-pair reads. Per the authors' processing: A later analysis counted tens of millions of unique TCR beta chains across the 666 repertoires, and about 10 million of these chains were shared by at least two donors. A nearest-neighbor algorithm error-corrected the raw reads and collapsed the reads into unique sequences, merging closely related sequences to remove PCR and sequencing errors. CDR3 sequences were aligned to IMGT reference sequences to assign V, D and J gene segments. For a sequence to be retained, at least a six-nucleotide match to both a V gene segment and a J gene segment was required. Rearrangements were classified as productive when the CDR3 lacked stop codons and remained in frame with V and J, and all other rearrangements were classified as non-productive. CDR3 was defined by IMGT convention, running from the second conserved V-encoded cysteine to the conserved J-encoded phenylalanine. The earlier analysis of around 640 of the donors excluded sequences that lacked an unambiguous match to a single V gene segment. In an earlier analysis of approximately 590 of the donors, V segments were called functional above 56.7% productive rearrangements and were called segregating when the between-donor standard deviation exceeded 5%. To diagnose cytomegalovirus status from the catalog of TCR beta chain sequences, a statistical classification framework was built. V and J gene assignment, in a later analysis, came from comparing TCR nucleotide sequences with IMGT/GENE-DB human TR gene sequences. The TCRdist pipeline was used in a later analysis to assign CDR3 sequences and most-parsimonious VDJ recombination scenarios. In a later analysis, each TCR beta chain was defined by its CDR3 amino acid sequence together with its V-gene family, and reads lacking a unique V-gene family were excluded. As a way to deal with suspected cross-contamination and a sequencing artifact, a later analysis dropped 500 to 700 nucleotide sequences that were highly shared and had low generation probability. In a later analysis, a clonal expansion index was calculated for each public chain from normalized within-repertoire ranks of inferred template counts. In a later analysis, generation probabilities were computed with a VDJ recombination model fitted to out-of-frame rearrangements, and the resulting probabilities were checked against IGoR. In a later analysis, hypergeometric tests were used to score TCR-TCR, TCR-HLA and TCR-CMV co-occurrence, with a repertoire-size bias correction applied to TCR pairs. In a later analysis, false discovery rates were estimated by permuting HLA or CMV assignments 20 times. A later analysis grouped co-occurring TCRs with DBSCAN, adding TCRdist sequence similarity when clustering within HLA-allele-positive subsets. For co-occurrence clustering, repertoires with fewer than 30,000 or more than 120,000 public chains were excluded, along with 5 or 6 repertoires with anomalous nucleotide sharing. TCRdb provides this immuneACCESS table in a form limited to in-frame rearrangements. Some clones are lacking; in checked studies, under half of them reflect an unresolved V gene, and why the rest are absent is not known. V, J and clone size are taken as reported in that table, and D and trimming were inferred from the DNA itself. Counted in this sample were roughly 100,000 clones; roughly 85% of them appeared once. Roughly 2.6% of the sample rests with the top ten.

The full study reports these points: In a later analysis, HLA-associated TCR beta chains were found to be more clonally expanded and to have lower generation probabilities than equally common non-associated chains. In a later genetic analysis, a missense DCLRE1C variant was associated with V-gene and J-gene trimming of TCR beta chains, and the association was replicated in an independent cohort. According to a later genetic analysis, donors in an Asian-associated ancestry cluster had fewer N-insertions in productive TCRs than the approximately 650-donor mean. A total of around 150 TCR beta chains were listed by the study as associated with cytomegalovirus. The classifier was reported to diagnose cytomegalovirus status with high specificity and sensitivity in both the original and validation cohorts. The authors suggested that the approach could potentially be generalized to other disease states and immunological phenotypes. Over 15 rarely observed V segments, including chromosome 9 orphons, were excluded from the earlier analysis of some 590 of the donors because counts were too low. Because some donors lacked HLA typing at each locus, the association tests relied only on the typed subset. Linkage disequilibrium might explain the correlated functional status among segregating V segments, but an unknown experimental factor could not be excluded. In vitro tests confirmed that three of the cytomegalovirus-associated TCR beta chains recognize cytomegalovirus antigens. The presence/absence analyses assumed that sequencing depth was roughly uniform across donors, and that assumption may not be true. A cluster of highly shared sequence variants was judged likely to represent a technical artifact of the sequencing pipeline. In an earlier analysis of some 550 of the donors, most TCR beta V segments were observed in productive rearrangements about 87% or about 30% of the time, broadly matching IMGT annotations. When HLA alleles, especially DR and DQ, strongly co-occurred, attributing TCR associations to individual alleles was difficult. At a false discovery rate of 0.05, a later analysis linked 15,000 to 20,000 TCR beta sequences to specific HLA alleles. According to a later analysis, TCR association rates differed among HLA loci, with DRB1 alleles showing the most associated TCRs and HLA-C alleles showing the fewest. The 87-base-pair reads could not distinguish some IMGT-functional V segments, including TRBV6-2 and TRBV6-3, so those segments were excluded. This cohort had only TCR beta chains sequenced, and the lack of alpha or paired-chain data limited which features could be detected. Most CMV-associated TCR beta chains appeared to be HLA-restricted in a later analysis, and the HLA associations seemed to be driven largely by CMV exposure. A further reported finding was that TCR beta sequences accurately predicted the HLA-A and HLA-B alleles for most subjects in the first cohort. Several of the top co-occurrence clusters appeared to be linked to parvovirus B19, influenza, CMV and Epstein-Barr virus, according to a later analysis. Most TCR sequences were seen in very few donors, while some public TCRs were found in many individuals. CMV serostatus was the only immune exposure information available for the cohort.

A remark on this clone: Its antigen target is currently unknown. No per-base quality is available; no much larger clone lies one base away.

As encoded in the germline V gene, CDR1 is SQVTM while CDR2 is ANQGSEA. Trimmed from V: 6 bases; trimmed from J: 0 bases; junction bases lacking a gene match: 6. Spanning cysteine to phenylalanine, the CDR3 consists of 16 amino acids. The CDR3 DNA has 48 bases and is translated from base 1. The sequenced material came from PBMCs. This clonotype was obtained from a man aged 35 to 55 in good health and CMV-seronegative. The chain was built from TRBV29-1 and TRBJ2-1; TRBD2 lines up with 12 middle nucleotides. The DNA reads as follows: TGCAGCGTCACAGGACTAGCGGGGTCCTCCTACAATGAGCAGTTCTTC. Its protein product is CSVTGLAGSSYNEQFF.